The clone carrying this T cell receptor (beta chain) appeared once. These data originate in a study of blood T cell repertoires in COVID-19. In the study overall: Sites in the United States, Italy and Spain provided acute and convalescent COVID-19 samples. T cells, B-cell-depleted T cells, or PBMCs provided the cDNA or gDNA that served as material.

CDR3 size: 17 residues. V shed 1 base, J shed 1 base, and the junction held 7 bases outside the gene matches. The germline CDR1 and CDR2 sequences are SGHTA and FQGNSA. In the authors' methods: By means of reference gene primer amplification, nucleated cell counts were estimated. Repertoires were generated with immunoSEQ multiplex PCR, while TCRdb's copy carries only in-frame clones and drops some. The DNA was the basis for D and trimming; V, J and clone size are from that table. The sample gives 110,000 or so clones, roughly 85% of which show up once; around an eighth is in the top ten. The chain employs TRBV7-2 and TRBJ2-4, with 7 bases aligning to TRBD2. The receptor was isolated from a human donor in a cohort sampled during active COVID-19. The sequencing sample was made of peripheral blood. The CDR3 spells CASSLGEGLVAKNIQYF. The CDR3 DNA follows: TGTGCCAGCAGCTTAGGGGAGGGCCTCGTGGCCAAAAACATTCAGTACTTC. Complete variable domain (other parts from reference TRBV7-2 and TRBJ2-4): GAGVSQSPSNKVTEKGKDVELRCDPISGHTALYWYRQSLGQGLEFLIYFQGNSAPDKSGLPSDRFSAERTGGSVSTLTIQRTQQEDSAVYLCASSLGEGLVAKNIQYFGAGTRLSVL.